This T cell receptor beta chain was sequenced for a study of blood T cell repertoires in COVID-19. Study information: Acute and convalescent COVID-19 specimens originated in the United States, Italy and Spain. T cells, B-cell-depleted T cells, or PBMCs supplied cDNA or gDNA.

The repertoire was sequenced with immunoSEQ multiplex PCR; TCRdb's copy has only in-frame clones and lacks some. The data show approximately 230,000 clones, under 90% seen once. The CDR3 is made up of 14 amino acids. V lost 1 base, J lost 8 bases, and 8 bases stayed unmatched. Germline CDR1 GTSNPN, CDR2 SVGIG (reference sequence). This clonotype was sampled from a man under 40 with active or convalescent COVID-19. Source material: peripheral blood. The chain links TRBV30 to TRBJ1-3, with 7 nucleotides matching TRBD1. The CDR3 DNA is TGTGCCTGGAGTGCGGGGCAGGGGGTATACACCATATATTTT. Translating gives CAWSAGQGVYTIYF.